Listed below are T cell receptor beta chains from one sample, sequenced in a study of shared clonotypes between healthy human individuals. Assay: immunoSEQ multiplex PCR; the TCRdb copy retains only in-frame clones and omits some. The table includes about 2.4 million clones, approximately 93% detected once. Sequences were obtained from naive CD4+ T cells from PBMCs. These receptors were obtained from a young man in good health. Some clones in this sample may be carry-over from other donors' samples. Both conserved end residues are part of each CDR3. The D gene is left open where the match is weak. For some rows the clone size is stated as once, few or many, or as a class when expanded; others skip it.

J gene: TRBJ1-2
V gene: TRBV6-6
clone size: -
D gene: -
CDR3 DNA: TGTGCCAGCAGTTACGTTGGCCAGGGGAACTATGGCTACACCTTC
CDR3 protein: CASSYVGQGNYGYTF

J gene: TRBJ1-1
V gene: TRBV7-2
clone size: -
D gene: -
CDR3 DNA: TGTGCCAGCAGCTTCGTGGACAACCATGAAGCTTTCTTT
CDR3 protein: CASSFVDNHEAFF

J gene: TRBJ1-3
V gene: TRBV19
clone size: -
D gene: -
CDR3 DNA: TGTGCCAGTAGTATCCGATCCTCTGGAAACACCATATATTTT
CDR3 protein: CASSIRSSGNTIYF

J gene: TRBJ2-1
V gene: TRBV2
clone size: -
D gene: TRBD1
CDR3 DNA: TGTGCCAGCAGTCCGGGACAGAACTACAATGAGCAGTTCTTC
CDR3 protein: CASSPGQNYNEQFF

J gene: TRBJ2-7
V gene: TRBV7-8
clone size: -
D gene: TRBD1
CDR3 DNA: TGTGCCAGCAGTCACGACAGGGACTACGAGCAGTACTTC
CDR3 protein: CASSHDRDYEQYF

J gene: TRBJ2-7
V gene: TRBV28
clone size: -
D gene: -
CDR3 DNA: TGTGCCAGCAGATGGTACCCCGCCTCCGAGCAGTACTTC
CDR3 protein: CASRWYPASEQYF

J gene: TRBJ2-6
V gene: TRBV4-2
clone size: -
D gene: TRBD1
CDR3 DNA: TGTGCCAGCAGCCAAGATCTGCAGGGGGCGGGTGGGGCCAACGTCCTGACTTTC
CDR3 protein: CASSQDLQGAGGANVLTF

J gene: TRBJ2-3
V gene: TRBV5-6
clone size: once
D gene: -
CDR3 DNA: TGTGCCAGCAGCTTGTTTCCAGGGGCTAGCACAGATACGCAGTATTTT
CDR3 protein: CASSLFPGASTDTQYF

J gene: TRBJ2-7
V gene: TRBV5-1
clone size: -
D gene: TRBD2
CDR3 DNA: TGCGCCAGCAGCTTGGAATCGAGAGCGGGGGAGCAGTACTTC
CDR3 protein: CASSLESRAGEQYF

J gene: TRBJ1-1
V gene: TRBV5-5
clone size: -
D gene: TRBD1
CDR3 DNA: TGTGCCAGCAGCTTGGATCCAGGGGGGAACACTGAAGCTTTCTTT
CDR3 protein: CASSLDPGGNTEAFF

J gene: TRBJ1-5
V gene: TRBV28
clone size: -
D gene: -
CDR3 DNA: TGTGCCAGCAGTCCCCGGGGGCGGTTACGCCAGCCCCAGCATTTT
CDR3 protein: CASSPRGRLRQPQHF

J gene: TRBJ2-5
V gene: TRBV5-1
clone size: once
D gene: TRBD2
CDR3 DNA: TGCGCCAGCAGCACGAGGACTAGCGGGGTTCAAGAGACCCAGTACTTC
CDR3 protein: CASSTRTSGVQETQYF

J gene: TRBJ2-3
V gene: TRBV6-4
clone size: -
D gene: -
CDR3 DNA: TGTGCCAGCAGGGGGGCGGGCACAGATACGCAGTATTTT
CDR3 protein: CASRGAGTDTQYF

J gene: TRBJ2-3
V gene: TRBV7-2
clone size: -
D gene: TRBD1
CDR3 DNA: TGTGCCAGCAGCTTTGACAGGGGCACAGATACGCAGTATTTT
CDR3 protein: CASSFDRGTDTQYF

J gene: TRBJ1-1
V gene: TRBV30
clone size: -
D gene: -
CDR3 DNA: TGTGCCTGGAGTTCCGTTGGGGGGGGCGGGAAAGCTTTCTTT
CDR3 protein: CAWSSVGGGGKAFF

J gene: TRBJ2-3
V gene: TRBV28
clone size: -
D gene: -
CDR3 DNA: TGTGCCAGCAGTTTGCAAGATACGCAGTATTTT
CDR3 protein: CASSLQDTQYF

J gene: TRBJ2-7
V gene: TRBV30
clone size: -
D gene: -
CDR3 DNA: TGTGCCTGGGGGAATTTAGGGACTGTTTACGAGCAGTACTTC
CDR3 protein: CAWGNLGTVYEQYF

J gene: TRBJ1-2
V gene: TRBV5-8
clone size: -
D gene: TRBD1
CDR3 DNA: TGTGCCAGCAGCTTGAAGGGGACAGTCTATGGCTACACCTTC
CDR3 protein: CASSLKGTVYGYTF

J gene: TRBJ1-2
V gene: TRBV2
clone size: -
D gene: TRBD1
CDR3 DNA: TGTGCCAGCAGTCCGACAGGGGCAAAGGGCTATGGCTACACCTTC
CDR3 protein: CASSPTGAKGYGYTF

J gene: TRBJ2-5
V gene: TRBV18
clone size: -
D gene: TRBD2
CDR3 DNA: TGTGCCAGCTCACCGGCTAGCGGCCGCAAAGAGACCCAGTACTTC
CDR3 protein: CASSPASGRKETQYF

J gene: TRBJ2-2
V gene: TRBV11-3
clone size: -
D gene: TRBD2
CDR3 DNA: TGTGCCAGCAGCAACACGCTACCGGGGACTAGCGGGGTTAGCGAGCTGTTTTTT
CDR3 protein: CASSNTLPGTSGVSELFF

J gene: TRBJ1-4
V gene: TRBV30
clone size: -
D gene: -
CDR3 DNA: TGTGCCTGGAGTCTGGGTCTGGCAACTAATGAAAAACTGTTTTTT
CDR3 protein: CAWSLGLATNEKLFF

J gene: TRBJ1-1
V gene: TRBV15
clone size: -
D gene: -
CDR3 DNA: TGTGCCACCAGCAGAATGCAGAACACTGAAGCTTTCTTT
CDR3 protein: CATSRMQNTEAFF

J gene: TRBJ2-3
V gene: TRBV27
clone size: -
D gene: -
CDR3 DNA: TGTGCCAGCAATACGGACCCAACACCTTACACAGATACGCAGTATTTT
CDR3 protein: CASNTDPTPYTDTQYF

J gene: TRBJ1-2
V gene: TRBV6-5
clone size: once
D gene: TRBD1
CDR3 DNA: TGTGCCAGCAGTTACTCGACAGGGGGGTGGGGCTACACCTTC
CDR3 protein: CASSYSTGGWGYTF

J gene: TRBJ2-7
V gene: TRBV28
clone size: -
D gene: -
CDR3 DNA: TGTGCCAGCAGTTTGAAGCACGAGCAGTACTTC
CDR3 protein: CASSLKHEQYF

J gene: TRBJ1-1
V gene: TRBV5-4
clone size: -
D gene: -
CDR3 DNA: TGTGCCAGCAGCTTGACCGGGGGGGAAGTGCGAGGTGAAGCTTTCTTT
CDR3 protein: CASSLTGGEVRGEAFF

J gene: TRBJ1-2
V gene: TRBV5-1
clone size: -
D gene: TRBD1
CDR3 DNA: TGCGCCAGCAGCTTGGGGAGACAGGGGGCACTTAACTATGGCTACACCTTC
CDR3 protein: CASSLGRQGALNYGYTF

J gene: TRBJ2-2
V gene: TRBV7-7
clone size: -
D gene: -
CDR3 DNA: TGTGCCAGCAGCTTGGCCACAGGGTACCCCGGGGAGCTGTTTTTT
CDR3 protein: CASSLATGYPGELFF

J gene: TRBJ2-3
V gene: TRBV11-1
clone size: -
D gene: -
CDR3 DNA: TGTGCCAGCAGCCCTAGTGCGGCAGGGAGGCCAGATACGCAGTATTTT
CDR3 protein: CASSPSAAGRPDTQYF

J gene: TRBJ2-2
V gene: TRBV7-3
clone size: -
D gene: TRBD2
CDR3 DNA: TGTGCCAGCAGCTTAAACCGGGAGGGCACCGGGGAGCTGTTTTTT
CDR3 protein: CASSLNREGTGELFF

J gene: TRBJ1-3
V gene: TRBV30
clone size: -
D gene: -
CDR3 DNA: TGTGCCTGGAGTGTAGCCGCCTTAGGAAACACCATATATTTT
CDR3 protein: CAWSVAALGNTIYF

J gene: TRBJ2-7
V gene: TRBV30
clone size: -
D gene: TRBD1
CDR3 DNA: TGTGCCTGGAGTAAGGGACAGGGGGGAGCGAACTACGAGCAGTACTTC
CDR3 protein: CAWSKGQGGANYEQYF

J gene: TRBJ2-1
V gene: TRBV18
clone size: -
D gene: -
CDR3 DNA: TGTGCCAGCTCACCGACGGTGAGCGGTTACAATGAGCAGTTCTTC
CDR3 protein: CASSPTVSGYNEQFF

J gene: TRBJ2-3
V gene: TRBV27
clone size: -
D gene: TRBD2
CDR3 DNA: TGTGCCAGCAGTTCACTCGAAACGTCTAGCGGGAGAGGGCCAGATACGCAGTATTTT
CDR3 protein: CASSSLETSSGRGPDTQYF

J gene: TRBJ2-2
V gene: TRBV10-3
clone size: -
D gene: TRBD1
CDR3 DNA: TGTGCCATCAGTGAATACAGGGGGCAGGCCGGGGAGCTGTTTTTT
CDR3 protein: CAISEYRGQAGELFF

J gene: TRBJ2-1
V gene: TRBV10-1
clone size: -
D gene: -
CDR3 DNA: TGCGCCACCGCAGCGGGTCCCTACAATGAGCAGTTCTTC
CDR3 protein: CATAAGPYNEQFF

J gene: TRBJ2-1
V gene: TRBV30
clone size: -
D gene: -
CDR3 DNA: TGTGCCTGGAGTGGCGGTGGCGATGAGCAGTTCTTC
CDR3 protein: CAWSGGGDEQFF

J gene: TRBJ1-2
V gene: TRBV28
clone size: -
D gene: -
CDR3 DNA: TGTGCCAGCAGTCTATCGGGTCGTTGGGCGTATGGCTACACCTTC
CDR3 protein: CASSLSGRWAYGYTF

J gene: TRBJ2-1
V gene: TRBV11-2
clone size: -
D gene: TRBD2
CDR3 DNA: TGTGCCAGCAGGGCCCGACTAGCGTACAATGAGCAGTTCTTC
CDR3 protein: CASRARLAYNEQFF

J gene: TRBJ2-1
V gene: TRBV6-5
clone size: -
D gene: -
CDR3 DNA: TGTGCCAGCAGTAAACCGGGGTACAATGAGCAGTTCTTC
CDR3 protein: CASSKPGYNEQFF

J gene: TRBJ2-7
V gene: TRBV2
clone size: few
D gene: -
CDR3 DNA: TGTGCCAGCAGTGAATACCCGCCCCCGAACTTC
CDR3 protein: CASSEYPPPNF

J gene: TRBJ2-5
V gene: TRBV28
clone size: -
D gene: -
CDR3 DNA: TGTGCCAGCAGCTCCGGACAGCGAGAGACCCAGTACTTC
CDR3 protein: CASSSGQRETQYF

J gene: TRBJ2-3
V gene: TRBV9
clone size: -
D gene: -
CDR3 DNA: TGTGCCAGCAGCGTAGCTGCCCAGGGGAGGGATACGCAGTATTTT
CDR3 protein: CASSVAAQGRDTQYF

J gene: TRBJ2-7
V gene: TRBV7-3
clone size: -
D gene: TRBD2
CDR3 DNA: TGTGCCAGCAGCTTATCGGTAGGACTAGCGTACGAGCAGTACTTC
CDR3 protein: CASSLSVGLAYEQYF

J gene: TRBJ2-2
V gene: TRBV5-1
clone size: -
D gene: -
CDR3 DNA: TGCGCCAGCAGACAGACACTGCTCTACACCGGGGAGCTGTTTTTT
CDR3 protein: CASRQTLLYTGELFF

J gene: TRBJ2-4
V gene: TRBV2
clone size: -
D gene: -
CDR3 DNA: TGTGCCAGCAGGGAACAATTTATAGCCAAAAACATTCAGTACTTC
CDR3 protein: CASREQFIAKNIQYF

J gene: TRBJ2-5
V gene: TRBV10-1
clone size: -
D gene: -
CDR3 DNA: TGCGCCCCTATGCGGGGCAGAGGTGTCCAAGAGACCCAGTACTTC
CDR3 protein: CAPMRGRGVQETQYF

J gene: TRBJ2-7
V gene: TRBV7-3
clone size: few
D gene: -
CDR3 DNA: TGTGCCAGCAGCAGCTCCGGGGCGGGTTACGAGCAGTACTTC
CDR3 protein: CASSSSGAGYEQYF

J gene: TRBJ2-3
V gene: TRBV6-6
clone size: -
D gene: TRBD1
CDR3 DNA: TGTGCCAGCTTAACCAGGGGGCTTAGCACAGATACGCAGTATTTT
CDR3 protein: CASLTRGLSTDTQYF

J gene: TRBJ1-2
V gene: TRBV7-9
clone size: -
D gene: -
CDR3 DNA: TGTGCCAGTAGCTCAGACCTGGGGGGACCAGCTAACTATGGCTACACCTTC
CDR3 protein: CASSSDLGGPANYGYTF